A selection of T cell receptor beta chains follows, all from one sample in a study of identical twins. TCRdb analysed the 5' RACE reads with MiXCR anew, one entry per CDR3 protein. The table has fewer than 900,000 distinct CDR3 sequences, roughly 20% seen once. The sample was also linked to a second study, of T cells expressing NK-cell markers.

Sequencing used PBMCs. The receptors shown here come from a woman younger than 35 in good health. Each CDR3 is given with its conserved first and last residue. A D gene is named only where the DNA matches it firmly. Clone size, where shown, is once, few, many, or a class for clones that have expanded.

v_gene: TRBV29-1; len: 11; j_gene: TRBJ2-5; abundance: -; d_gene: -; CDR3aa: CSAREFITQYF; CDR3nt: TGCAGCGCCCGGGAGTTCATTACCCAGTACTTC
v_gene: TRBV24-1; len: 16; j_gene: TRBJ2-1; abundance: few; d_gene: TRBD2; CDR3aa: CATSDVRAGDNNEQFF; CDR3nt: TGTGCCACCAGTGATGTAAGAGCGGGAGATAATAATGAGCAGTTCTTC
v_gene: TRBV20-1; len: 14; j_gene: TRBJ2-7; abundance: -; d_gene: TRBD2; CDR3aa: CSAAGLAGAYEQYF; CDR3nt: TGCAGTGCTGCGGGACTAGCGGGAGCCTACGAGCAGTACTTC
v_gene: TRBV27; len: 15; j_gene: TRBJ2-7; abundance: few; d_gene: TRBD1; CDR3aa: CASSLRGTGGYEQYF; CDR3nt: TGTGCCAGCAGTTTAAGGGGGACAGGGGGCTACGAGCAGTACTTC
v_gene: TRBV19; len: 13; j_gene: TRBJ1-1; abundance: -; d_gene: TRBD1; CDR3aa: CASSTTGGTEAFF; CDR3nt: TGTGCCAGTAGTACTACAGGGGGCACTGAAGCTTTCTTT
v_gene: TRBV20-1; len: 12; j_gene: TRBJ2-3; abundance: -; d_gene: -; CDR3aa: CSSVQGTDTQYF; CDR3nt: TGCAGCAGTGTCCAGGGTACAGATACGCAGTATTTT
v_gene: TRBV6-5; len: 17; j_gene: TRBJ2-1; abundance: -; d_gene: TRBD2; CDR3aa: CASSSGLRLAGGDEQFF; CDR3nt: TGTGCCAGCAGTTCCGGGTTAAGGCTAGCGGGAGGGGATGAGCAGTTCTTC
v_gene: TRBV7-9; len: 14; j_gene: TRBJ1-2; abundance: -; d_gene: -; CDR3aa: CASSLEPGSYGYTF; CDR3nt: TGTGCCAGCAGCTTAGAGCCGGGATCCTATGGCTACACCTTC
v_gene: TRBV19; len: 17; j_gene: TRBJ2-1; abundance: -; d_gene: TRBD2; CDR3aa: CASSIGGTSGIYNEQFF; CDR3nt: TGTGCCAGTAGTATAGGGGGGACTAGCGGGATTTACAATGAGCAGTTCTTC
v_gene: TRBV6-1; len: 16; j_gene: TRBJ2-3; abundance: few; d_gene: -; CDR3aa: CASSESRGQFTDTQYF; CDR3nt: TGTGCCAGCAGTGAATCCAGAGGACAGTTTACAGATACGCAGTATTTT
v_gene: TRBV12-3/TRBV12-4; len: 13; j_gene: TRBJ2-7; abundance: few; d_gene: -; CDR3aa: CASGGDIVYEQYF; CDR3nt: TGTGCCAGCGGAGGGGATATCGTCTACGAGCAGTACTTC
v_gene: TRBV4-3; len: 16; j_gene: TRBJ2-7; abundance: few; d_gene: TRBD2; CDR3aa: CASSQRRTSGPYEQYF; CDR3nt: TGCGCCAGCAGCCAGAGGCGGACTAGCGGGCCCTACGAGCAGTACTTC
v_gene: TRBV9; len: 14; j_gene: TRBJ1-5; abundance: -; d_gene: -; CDR3aa: CASSRDGGYEPQHF; CDR3nt: TGTGCCAGCAGCCGAGACGGAGGGTATGAACCCCAGCATTTT
v_gene: TRBV13; len: 14; j_gene: TRBJ2-1; abundance: -; d_gene: TRBD2; CDR3aa: CASILRGVHNEQFF; CDR3nt: TGTGCCAGCATCCTTCGGGGGGTCCACAATGAGCAGTTCTTC
v_gene: TRBV18; len: 11; j_gene: TRBJ1-2; abundance: once; d_gene: -; CDR3aa: CASSDLDGYTF; CDR3nt: TGTGCCAGCTCCGACCTCGATGGCTACACCTTC
v_gene: TRBV28; len: 17; j_gene: TRBJ2-1; abundance: -; d_gene: -; CDR3aa: CASSLGLTGPSYNEQFF; CDR3nt: TGTGCCAGCAGTTTGGGCCTTACAGGGCCCTCCTACAATGAGCAGTTCTTC
v_gene: TRBV12-3/TRBV12-4; len: 14; j_gene: TRBJ2-7; abundance: -; d_gene: TRBD2; CDR3aa: CASSLAGGPGEQYF; CDR3nt: TGTGCCAGCAGTTTAGCGGGAGGGCCGGGCGAGCAGTACTTC
v_gene: TRBV6-5; len: 18; j_gene: TRBJ2-1; abundance: -; d_gene: -; CDR3aa: CASSYSGIQGRAYNEQFF; CDR3nt: TGTGCCAGCAGTTACTCAGGTATTCAGGGGCGCGCCTACAATGAGCAGTTCTTC
v_gene: TRBV5-1; len: 15; j_gene: TRBJ2-2; abundance: -; d_gene: -; CDR3aa: CASSLLLSNTGELFF; CDR3nt: TGCGCCAGCAGCTTATTACTTTCGAACACCGGGGAGCTGTTTTTT
v_gene: TRBV20-1; len: 13; j_gene: TRBJ1-2; abundance: few; d_gene: TRBD1; CDR3aa: CSATQTGDDGYTF; CDR3nt: TGCAGTGCTACACAGACAGGGGATGATGGCTACACCTTC
v_gene: TRBV27; len: 14; j_gene: TRBJ1-1; abundance: few; d_gene: -; CDR3aa: CASSLNIAVTEAFF; CDR3nt: TGTGCCAGCAGCCTCAATATCGCGGTGACTGAAGCTTTCTTT
v_gene: TRBV7-2; len: 15; j_gene: TRBJ2-5; abundance: few; d_gene: TRBD1; CDR3aa: CASSREPGGRETQYF; CDR3nt: TGTGCCAGCAGCCGAGAACCAGGGGGTCGGGAGACCCAGTACTTC
v_gene: TRBV7-9; len: 13; j_gene: TRBJ2-7; abundance: few; d_gene: TRBD2; CDR3aa: CASSSSGKGEQYF; CDR3nt: TGTGCCAGCAGCTCTAGCGGGAAAGGCGAGCAGTACTTC
v_gene: TRBV29-1; len: 14; j_gene: TRBJ2-7; abundance: many; d_gene: TRBD1; CDR3aa: CSVGQGSTVVEQYF; CDR3nt: TGCAGCGTTGGACAGGGGTCTACTGTAGTCGAGCAGTACTTC
v_gene: TRBV7-9; len: 13; j_gene: TRBJ2-3; abundance: few; d_gene: TRBD1; CDR3aa: CASNPGGTDTQYF; CDR3nt: TGTGCCAGCAACCCAGGGGGTACAGATACGCAGTATTTT
v_gene: TRBV4-2; len: 18; j_gene: TRBJ1-2; abundance: many; d_gene: -; CDR3aa: CASSHLSPEGPGNYGYTF; CDR3nt: TGTGCCAGCAGCCACTTGTCCCCCGAGGGACCGGGCAATTATGGCTACACCTTC
v_gene: TRBV20-1; len: 14; j_gene: TRBJ2-7; abundance: -; d_gene: TRBD1; CDR3aa: CSAAMTGGVYEQYF; CDR3nt: TGCAGTGCCGCGATGACAGGGGGCGTTTACGAGCAGTACTTC
v_gene: TRBV12-3/TRBV12-4; len: 13; j_gene: TRBJ2-4; abundance: -; d_gene: -; CDR3aa: CASSRGSKNIQYF; CDR3nt: TGTGCCAGCAGCCGAGGTAGCAAAAACATTCAGTACTTC
v_gene: TRBV5-6; len: 13; j_gene: TRBJ2-1; abundance: many; d_gene: -; CDR3aa: CASSFGPADEQFF; CDR3nt: TGTGCCAGCAGCTTTGGCCCCGCCGATGAGCAGTTCTTC
v_gene: TRBV7-2; len: 14; j_gene: TRBJ1-6; abundance: few; d_gene: -; CDR3aa: CASSLDLVNSPLHF; CDR3nt: TGTGCCAGCAGCTTAGATCTGGTTAATTCACCCCTCCACTTT
v_gene: TRBV29-1; len: 17; j_gene: TRBJ2-6; abundance: few; d_gene: -; CDR3aa: CSVIDSMPSSGANVLTF; CDR3nt: TGCAGCGTGATCGACAGTATGCCAAGCTCTGGGGCCAACGTCCTGACTTTC
v_gene: TRBV14; len: 13; j_gene: TRBJ2-7; abundance: -; d_gene: TRBD1; CDR3aa: CASSRQGWNEQYF; CDR3nt: TGTGCCAGCAGCCGACAGGGGTGGAACGAGCAGTACTTC
v_gene: TRBV18; len: 14; j_gene: TRBJ2-7; abundance: -; d_gene: TRBD1; CDR3aa: CASSLRQGPWEQYF; CDR3nt: TGTGCCAGCTCTCTCCGACAGGGGCCATGGGAGCAGTACTTC
v_gene: TRBV2; len: 13; j_gene: TRBJ2-1; abundance: -; d_gene: TRBD2; CDR3aa: CASRAGLADEQFF; CDR3nt: TGTGCCAGCAGGGCCGGACTAGCGGATGAGCAGTTCTTC
v_gene: TRBV4-3; len: 18; j_gene: TRBJ2-2; abundance: -; d_gene: -; CDR3aa: CASSQGILFGSYTGELFF; CDR3nt: TGCGCCAGCAGCCAAGGGATTCTTTTCGGGTCGTACACCGGGGAGCTGTTTTTT
v_gene: TRBV18; len: 13; j_gene: TRBJ2-7; abundance: few; d_gene: -; CDR3aa: CASSRTGGVEQYF; CDR3nt: TGTGCCAGCTCACGCACCGGGGGAGTCGAGCAGTACTTC
v_gene: TRBV10-2; len: 13; j_gene: TRBJ1-2; abundance: -; d_gene: -; CDR3aa: CVSSEVGEYGYTF; CDR3nt: TGCGTCAGCAGTGAGGTGGGGGAATATGGCTACACCTTC
v_gene: TRBV3-1; len: 16; j_gene: TRBJ2-1; abundance: few; d_gene: -; CDR3aa: CASEGLNPITGNEQFF; CDR3nt: TGTGCCAGCGAGGGGCTAAATCCCATTACGGGCAATGAGCAGTTCTTC
v_gene: TRBV6-5; len: 15; j_gene: TRBJ1-4; abundance: few; d_gene: -; CDR3aa: CASSYGVPGNEKLFF; CDR3nt: TGTGCCAGCAGTTACGGGGTACCGGGTAATGAAAAACTGTTTTTT
v_gene: TRBV9; len: 10; j_gene: TRBJ2-2; abundance: -; d_gene: -; CDR3aa: CASSGRELFF; CDR3nt: TGTGCCAGCAGCGGACGGGAGCTGTTTTTT
v_gene: TRBV3-1; len: 15; j_gene: TRBJ2-4; abundance: -; d_gene: -; CDR3aa: CASSGRNLAKNIQYF; CDR3nt: TGTGCCAGCTCGGGACGGAATCTAGCCAAAAACATTCAGTACTTC
v_gene: TRBV12-3/TRBV12-4; len: 15; j_gene: TRBJ1-2; abundance: -; d_gene: -; CDR3aa: CASSPDSGHRDGYTF; CDR3nt: TGTGCCAGCAGTCCAGATTCAGGACACCGGGACGGCTACACCTTC
v_gene: TRBV20-1; len: 16; j_gene: TRBJ2-3; abundance: -; d_gene: TRBD2; CDR3aa: CSARRTLADLPDTQYF; CDR3nt: TGCAGTGCTCGGAGAACCCTAGCGGACCTGCCAGATACGCAGTATTTT
v_gene: TRBV20-1; len: 15; j_gene: TRBJ2-7; abundance: -; d_gene: TRBD2; CDR3aa: CSASLGAGGSYEQYF; CDR3nt: TGCAGTGCTAGTCTTGGAGCGGGAGGGAGCTACGAGCAGTACTTC
v_gene: TRBV12-3/TRBV12-4; len: 15; j_gene: TRBJ2-7; abundance: few; d_gene: TRBD1; CDR3aa: CASSWGTGGSHEQYF; CDR3nt: TGTGCCAGCAGTTGGGGGACAGGGGGTTCCCACGAGCAGTACTTC
v_gene: TRBV11-2; len: 15; j_gene: TRBJ2-1; abundance: few; d_gene: TRBD2; CDR3aa: CASSARTSVANEQFF; CDR3nt: TGTGCCAGCAGCGCCCGGACTAGCGTTGCCAATGAGCAGTTCTTC
v_gene: TRBV27; len: 16; j_gene: TRBJ2-2; abundance: few; d_gene: TRBD1; CDR3aa: CASTLRQDRAGGELFF; CDR3nt: TGTGCCAGCACCCTGAGGCAGGACAGGGCGGGCGGGGAGCTGTTTTTT
v_gene: TRBV29-1; len: 12; j_gene: TRBJ1-1; abundance: few; d_gene: TRBD1; CDR3aa: CSAGTGLKEAFF; CDR3nt: TGCAGCGCCGGGACAGGGCTTAAAGAAGCTTTCTTT
v_gene: TRBV5-1; len: 13; j_gene: TRBJ2-5; abundance: -; d_gene: -; CDR3aa: CASTGSGQETQYF; CDR3nt: TGCGCCAGCACAGGTAGCGGACAAGAGACCCAGTACTTC
v_gene: TRBV11-2; len: 15; j_gene: TRBJ2-1; abundance: few; d_gene: -; CDR3aa: CASSLGGVPYNEQFF; CDR3nt: TGTGCCAGCAGCTTAGGTGGGGTTCCCTACAATGAGCAGTTCTTC
v_gene: TRBV12-3/TRBV12-4; len: 16; j_gene: TRBJ2-7; abundance: -; d_gene: -; CDR3aa: CASSSLAGYPAYEQYF; CDR3nt: TGTGCCAGCAGTTCCCTGGCAGGCTACCCCGCTTACGAGCAGTACTTC
v_gene: TRBV15; len: 14; j_gene: TRBJ2-5; abundance: -; d_gene: -; CDR3aa: CATSRDGSQETQYF; CDR3nt: TGTGCCACCAGCAGAGATGGTTCTCAAGAGACCCAGTACTTC